The 28 T cell receptor beta chains below were found in one sample sequenced in a study of post-analysis software for immune sequencing data (dated by TCRdb to the mid-2010s). No cognate antigen is known for these TCRs. The paper's findings and limits, for the study overall: About five TRBV segments, including TRBV5-6, TRBV5-1 and TRBV20-1, were significantly more frequent in patients than controls.

The library was made by PCR. TCRdb lists the instrument as Illumina HiSeq 2500. To reduce PCR and sequencing biases, unique molecular identifiers were incorporated into the TCR beta cDNA libraries. The public sequencing data were trimmed at Q25 with fastp and processed into clonotypes with MiXCR by TCRdb, which kept only in-frame beta chains. Identical CDR3 proteins give one entry, which carries the most common genes and DNA. The sample profile shows a few hundred thousand distinct CDR3 sequences; roughly 34% of them were found once. The ten largest make up approximately 6% of the sample. Sequencing was done on a sample of blood. The receptors were gathered from a girl aged 2 to 17 with multiple sclerosis.

The J gene is TRBJ2-1, the V gene TRBV6-2 or TRBV6-3; 7 bases agree with TRBD2. The CDR3 is 16 amino acids. Unmatched junction bases numbered 14, after V lost 6 bases and J lost 6 bases. In germline, CDR1 is MNHEY, CDR2 SVGEGT. The CDR3 nucleotides are TGTGCCAGCAGCGACTCGCGGGGGACCCTCTCCAATGAGCAGTTCTTC. Translating it yields CASSDSRGTLSNEQFF.

The chain combines TRBV4-1 with TRBJ1-1, with 9 bases that match TRBD1. Per the germline V gene, CDR1 is MGHRA and CDR2 is YSYEKL. The length of the CDR3 is 12 residues. The ends lost 4 bases at V and 7 bases at J; junction bases unmatched: 1. CDR3 amino acids: CASSRGQGEAFF. The CDR3 nucleotides are TGCGCCAGCAGCCGGGGACAGGGTGAAGCTTTCTTT.

In its sample, this clonotype was seen many times. This chain connects TRBV20-1 to TRBJ1-2, with a tentative D call TRBD1 (5 bases). With 0 bases removed from V and 4 bases from J, the gap between germline ends came to 12 bases. Germline V lookup: CDR1 DFQATT, CDR2 SNEGSKA (reference sequence). CDR3 size: 14 residues. The CDR3 coding sequence is TGCAGTGCTAGAGATGGCCCAGGGCCCTATGGCTACACCTTC. As protein: CSARDGPGPYGYTF.

This clonotype was counted between two and nine times. This rearrangement joins TRBV5-1 to TRBJ2-5, with 9 bases aligning to TRBD2. The CDR3 length is 14 residues. Looked up from germline, CDR1 is SGHRS and CDR2 is YFSETQ. V shed 5 bases and J 1 base; nucleotides not matched to a gene: 3. CDR3 nucleotides: TGCGCCAGCAGTGGAGCGGGGGGCCAAGAGACCCAGTACTTC. Translated: CASSGAGGQETQYF.

The chain couples TRBV10-3 to TRBJ2-3, with D uncertain. Germline V lookup: CDR1 ENHRY, CDR2 SYGVKD. V was clipped by 3 bases and J by 1 base, with 2 bases between them. This CDR3 comprises 12 residues. CDR3 sequence (DNA): TGTGCCATCAGTGAAGGCACAGATACGCAGTATTTT. It yields the protein CAISEGTDTQYF.

This clonotype showed up just a few times. V usage is TRBV3-1 and J usage is TRBJ1-2; tentatively, D is TRBD1 (5 bases). CDR1 is LGHDT and CDR2 is YNNKEL in the germline V gene (reference sequence). The ends were cut back, 0 bases at V and 9 bases at J, with 14 bases in the middle. This CDR3 comprises 14 residues. This chain's CDR3 is CASSQDSSGRSYTF. The CDR3 bases are TGTGCCAGCAGCCAAGATTCGTCAGGGAGAAGCTACACCTTC.

The chain combines TRBV7-8 with TRBJ1-4; D not resolved. The CDR3 consists of 17 residues. V gave up 1 base and J gave up 3 bases, with 15 bases separating them. Per the germline V gene, CDR1 is SGHVS and CDR2 is FQNEAQ. The CDR3 loop reads CASSLDGLWRANEKLFF. Written as DNA, the CDR3 is TGTGCCAGCAGCTTAGATGGGTTGTGGAGGGCTAATGAAAAACTGTTTTTT.

This clonotype was detected ten times or more. The genes are TRBV5-1 and TRBJ2-1, with D tentatively TRBD2 (6 bases). Germline values: CDR1 SGHRS, CDR2 YFSETQ. V shed 3 bases and J shed 7 bases, with 17 bases lying between them. The CDR3 consists of 15 residues. The CDR3 protein is CASSSGLISSNEQFF. Written as DNA, the CDR3 is TGCGCCAGCAGCTCCGGACTAATAAGCTCGAATGAGCAGTTCTTC.

The rearrangement links TRBV11-3 to TRBJ2-2; TRBD2 agrees at 9 bases. J lost 0 bases, V lost 11 bases, and 4 bases had no gene match. The CDR3 is 14 amino acids. CDR1 and CDR2 (germline): SGHNT, YENEEA. CDR3 coding DNA: TGTGCCTCCGCGGGGGGGGCGAACACCGGGGAGCTGTTTTTT. Translated: CASAGGANTGELFF.

This clonotype was observed a handful of times. CDR3: CSVEGGSNQPQHF. The CDR3 DNA follows: TGCAGCGTTGAGGGAGGTAGCAATCAGCCCCAGCATTTT. This chain connects TRBV29-1 to TRBJ1-5; D gene uncertain. V shed 3 bases and J shed 0 bases, with 6 bases lying between them. The germline gives CDR1 SQVTM, CDR2 ANQGSEA. The CDR3 totals 13 residues. Based on the CDR3 plus reference TRBV29-1 and TRBJ1-5, the full variable domain is SAVISQKPSRDICQRGTSLTIQCQVDSQVTMMFWYRQQPGQSLTLIATANQGSEATYESGFVIDKFPISRPNLTFSTLTVSNMSPEDSSIYLCSVEGGSNQPQHFGDGTRLSIL.

This clonotype appeared a few times. V is TRBV4-1 and J is TRBJ1-2, with TRBD1 identical over 7 bases. Unmatched junction bases numbered 6, after V lost 3 bases and J lost 2 bases. The CDR3 spans 15 residues. Germline CDR1 reads MGHRA; CDR2 reads YSYEKL. Written as DNA, the CDR3 is TGCGCCAGCAGCCAGGTAACGGGACAGAACTATGGCTACACCTTC. Protein: CASSQVTGQNYGYTF.

Here the CDR3 DNA reads TGCGCCAGCAGAATTGATACAGGTCAAGAGACCCAGTACTTC. Its protein product is CASRIDTGQETQYF. The chain carries TRBV5-1 and TRBJ2-5, with TRBD1 as a possible D gene (5 bases). The CDR3 runs 14 residues. Germline CDR1 is SGHRS and CDR2 is YFSETQ. V lost 5 bases, J lost 2 bases, and 13 bases lay in between.

In this sample, this clonotype turned up a few times. The chain is built from TRBV7-9 and TRBJ2-7; D assignment may be TRBD1 or TRBD2 (5 bases each). V lost 5 bases and J 3 bases, leaving 11 bases between the germline ends. Germline CDR1 and CDR2: SEHNR and FQNEAQ (reference sequence). The CDR3 contains 13 residues. The CDR3 DNA reads as TGTGCCAGCAGCGCTGAGGGGCGCTACGAGCAGTACTTC. Translating it yields CASSAEGRYEQYF.

The gene calls are TRBV7-8 and TRBJ2-7; D gene ambiguous. The J call could be wrong; TRBJ2-5 is a better fit for the DNA end. CDR3 length: 15 residues. CDR1 and CDR2 from the germline V gene are SGHVS and FQNEAQ. The CDR3 here is CASSLVDGIQETQYF. The CDR3 DNA reads TGTGCCAGCAGCTTAGTGGACGGCATCCAAGAGACCCAGTACTTC.

This sequence joins TRBV27 and TRBJ1-2; D gene unclear. Germline V gene data show CDR1 as MNHEY and CDR2 as SMNVEV (reference sequence). This CDR3 contains 12 residues. V was clipped by 4 bases and J by 7 bases, with 10 bases between them. CDR3 sequence reads: CASSSAGVGYTF. CDR3 DNA sequence: TGTGCCAGCAGTTCGGCCGGGGTTGGCTACACCTTC.

This clonotype was observed a handful of times. V is TRBV20-1 and J is TRBJ1-3; D is perhaps TRBD1 (6 bases). CDR1 is DFQATT and CDR2 is SNEGSKA in the germline V gene (reference sequence). V was cut by 0 bases and J by 0 bases, with 6 bases left in between. The CDR3 length is 14 residues. Here the CDR3 DNA reads TGCAGTGCTAGAGAAGGGGGCTCTGGAAACACCATATATTTT. It translates to CSAREGGSGNTIYF.

The gene calls are TRBV20-1 and TRBJ2-1; 8 bases line up with TRBD1. Germline V gene data show CDR1 as DFQATT and CDR2 as SNEGSKA (reference sequence). Unmatched junction bases numbered 11, after V lost 6 bases and J lost 7 bases. This CDR3 is 14 amino acids long. Here the CDR3 reads CSAAAGTGRNEQFF. CDR3 in DNA: TGCAGTGCCGCCGCCGGGACAGGTAGGAATGAGCAGTTCTTC.

The gene calls are TRBV4-2 and TRBJ2-7; 7 positions match TRBD2. Per the germline V gene, CDR1 is LGHNA and CDR2 is YNFKEQ. V gave up 0 bases and J gave up 3 bases; unmatched junction bases: 5. The CDR3 is 15 residues long. CDR3 region: CASSQEWGGVYEQYF. In nucleotides, the CDR3 is TGTGCCAGCAGCCAAGAATGGGGGGGGGTCTACGAGCAGTACTTC.

The chain combines TRBV14 with TRBJ2-5; TRBD1 matches at 7 bases. TRBJ2-7 matches the DNA end more closely, so the J call is doubtful. CDR3 size: 12 residues. CDR1 and CDR2 (germline): SGHDN, FVKESK. The CDR3 is CASFDRAYEQYF. CDR3 DNA sequence: TGTGCCAGCTTTGACAGGGCTTACGAGCAGTACTTC.

This clonotype was seen a few times. V is TRBV6-2 or TRBV6-3 and J is TRBJ1-2; maybe TRBD1 (6 bases). The CDR3 is made up of 17 amino acids. In germline, CDR1 is MNHEY, CDR2 SVGEGT. Trimming left V 6 bases short and J 4 bases short, with 24 bases between. CDR3 nucleotide sequence: TGTGCCAGCAGACACAAGTTCCGGGACACTCTCCCCTATGGCTACACCTTC. This encodes CASRHKFRDTLPYGYTF.

This clonotype has more than one count but fewer than ten. The chain couples TRBV6-2 or TRBV6-3 to TRBJ2-5; tentative D call: TRBD2 (7 bases). The J call may be mistaken, given a closer DNA end match to TRBJ2-7. The CDR3 totals 13 residues. CDR1 MNHEY and CDR2 SVGEGT come from the germline V gene. The CDR3 here is CASNVGGRDEQYF. The CDR3 DNA is TGTGCCAGCAACGTCGGGGGGCGAGACGAGCAGTACTTC.

This clonotype was recorded a few times. The rearrangement joins TRBV28 to TRBJ2-4, with TRBD2 matching over 8 bases. The CDR3 consists of 12 residues. V lost 3 bases and J lost 11; bases outside the gene matches: 3. CDR1 and CDR2 (germline): MDHEN, SYDVKM. The DNA for the CDR3 is TGTGCCAGCAGTTTGCGGGGGGCGGTTCAGTACTTC. This translates into CASSLRGAVQYF.

This clonotype turned up a few times. V usage is TRBV11-2 and J usage is TRBJ2-5, with 9 bases matching TRBD2. CDR3 size: 17 residues. Losses at the gene ends were 1 base for V and 0 bases for J; bases not matched to a gene: 6. CDR1 is SGHAT and CDR2 is FQNNGV in the germline V gene. CDR3 residues: CASSLATSGPYQETQYF. CDR3 in DNA: TGTGCCAGCAGCTTAGCGACTAGCGGACCGTACCAAGAGACCCAGTACTTC.

The rearrangement uses TRBV5-1 and TRBJ1-2, with D hard to call. V lost 4 bases and J lost 6, with 13 bases in between. The V gene's germline CDR1 is SGHRS and CDR2 YFSETQ. The CDR3 is 13 amino acids. CDR3 coding DNA: TGCGCCAGCAGCCCTCGGTCAGAGGATGGCTACACCTTC. Its translation is CASSPRSEDGYTF.

The genes are TRBV5-1 and TRBJ2-1; D perhaps matches TRBD2 (5 bases). The germline V gene encodes CDR1 SGHRS and CDR2 YFSETQ. The V end lost 0 bases, the J end lost 0 bases, and 10 bases lay between the germline ends. The length of the CDR3 is 16 residues. The chain's CDR3 is CASSLERAASYNEQFF. CDR3 nucleotides: TGCGCCAGCAGCTTGGAACGAGCGGCCTCCTACAATGAGCAGTTCTTC.

The sample holds a few counts of this clonotype. The rearrangement joins TRBV12-3 or TRBV12-4 to TRBJ2-1; D unresolved. The CDR3 has 16 amino acids. Trimming took 4 bases from V and 8 from J, leaving 21 bases between them. CDR3 DNA: TGTGCCAGCAGTTCCACCACTTCGACGGGTAGCTATGAGCAGTTCTTC. Residues: CASSSTTSTGSYEQFF.

This clonotype came up a few times. V is TRBV7-3 and J is TRBJ2-1, with no clear D. V gave up 1 base and J gave up 10 bases, with 8 bases separating them. CDR3 size: 12 residues. Germline V CDR1 and CDR2: SGHTA, FQGTGA. In nucleotides, the CDR3 is TGTGCCAGCAGCTTAAGAGGAATGGAGCAGTTCTTC. This encodes CASSLRGMEQFF.

The V gene is TRBV10-1, the J gene TRBJ2-3, with D perhaps given as TRBD1 or TRBD2 (5 bases each). Germline CDR1 and CDR2: WNHNN and SYGVQD (reference sequence). V lost 6 bases to trimming and J lost 4 bases, with 14 bases between them. The CDR3 has 14 amino acids. The CDR3 protein is CASSPPGQADTQYF. Written as DNA, the CDR3 is TGCGCCAGCAGCCCCCCGGGGCAAGCAGATACGCAGTATTTT.